This entry lists 29 T cell receptor beta chains sequenced from one sample in a study of blood T cell repertoires in COVID-19. Clones were read by immunoSEQ multiplex PCR, and TCRdb kept only the in-frame ones, dropping some. Here the sample spans around 81,000 clones, around 90% being singletons. Sequences were obtained from peripheral blood. The receptors were sampled from a man between 65 and 85 years old with acute or convalescent COVID-19.

This clone was observed a few times. This rearrangement joins TRBV28 to TRBJ1-6; TRBD1 might be the D (5 bases). V shed 3 bases and J shed 0 bases, with 12 bases lying between them. There are 17 residues in the CDR3. Germline values: CDR1 MDHEN, CDR2 SYDVKM. The CDR3 is CASSLHRSLSYNSPLHF. CDR3 in DNA: TGTGCCAGCAGTTTGCACAGGTCACTCTCCTATAATTCACCCCTCCACTTT.

The rearrangement joins TRBV2 to TRBJ2-5, with D tentatively TRBD2 (5 bases). The CDR3 length is 13 residues. CDR1 is SNHLY and CDR2 is FYNNEI in the germline V gene. V was clipped by 8 bases and J by 3 bases, with 13 bases between them. The CDR3: CASALYGEETQYF. CDR3 nucleotides: TGTGCCAGCGCCCTCTACGGGGAAGAGACCCAGTACTTC.

The CDR3 nucleotides are TGTGCCTGGAGTGCCCCAGGGTACACTGAAGCTTTCTTT. Translated, it gives CAWSAPGYTEAFF. V and J are TRBV30 and TRBJ1-1, with D possibly being TRBD1 (5 bases). Trimming removed 1 base from V and 3 bases from J, with 9 bases in between. The CDR3 totals 13 residues. CDR1 is GTSNPN and CDR2 is SVGIG in the germline V gene (reference sequence).

The chain links TRBV7-9 to TRBJ1-2; tentative D call: TRBD1 (6 bases). The length of the CDR3 is 14 residues. Germline CDR1 and CDR2: SEHNR and FQNEAQ (reference sequence). Trimming took 5 bases from V and 4 from J, leaving 14 bases between them. CDR3 region: CASSPGQITYGYTF. CDR3 sequence (DNA): TGTGCCAGCAGCCCAGGACAGATAACCTATGGCTACACCTTC.

This sequence joins TRBV3-1 (or the pseudogene TRBV3-2) and TRBJ2-2; TRBD2 aligns across 9 bases. The CDR3 loop spans 15 amino acids. Trimming removed 6 bases from V and 2 bases from J; junction bases left unmatched: 4. CDR1 LGHDT and CDR2 YNNKEL come from the germline V gene (reference sequence). This CDR3 is CASRLSGSNTGELFF. The DNA for the CDR3 is TGTGCCAGCAGACTTAGCGGGAGTAACACCGGGGAGCTGTTTTTT.

This chain joins TRBV3-1 (or the pseudogene TRBV3-2) and TRBJ2-7; D ambiguous. CDR1 LGHDT and CDR2 YNNKEL come from the germline V gene (reference sequence). V lost 2 bases and J 5 bases, leaving 4 bases between the germline ends. This CDR3 has 11 residues. The CDR3 spells CASSQSDEQYF. In DNA form, the CDR3 reads TGTGCCAGCAGCCAATCGGACGAGCAGTACTTC.

The table lists this clone with a few counts. The chain is built from TRBV11-2 and TRBJ1-3; D possibly corresponds to TRBD1 (6 bases). The length of the CDR3 is 18 residues. Germline loops: CDR1 SGHAT, CDR2 FQNNGV. Trimming took off 1 base at V and 5 bases at J, with 21 bases between the two ends. The CDR3 nucleotides are TGTGCCAGCAGCTTAGGATGGAGTACGGGTTGGGGGCGAAACACCATATATTTT. Translated, it gives CASSLGWSTGWGRNTIYF. Supplemented by reference TRBV11-2 and TRBJ1-3, the full variable domain reads EAGVAQSPRYKIIEKRQSVAFWCNPISGHATLYWYQQILGQGPKLLIQFQNNGVVDDSQLPKDRFSAERLKGVDSTLKIQPAKLEDSAVYLCASSLGWSTGWGRNTIYFGEGSWLTVV.

The V and J genes are TRBV3-1 (or the pseudogene TRBV3-2) and TRBJ2-5; D perhaps matches TRBD2 (5 bases). The CDR3 consists of 15 residues. The V and J ends lost 0 bases and 5 bases respectively, with 13 bases between them. CDR1 is LGHDT and CDR2 is YNNKEL in the germline V gene (reference sequence). This CDR3 reads CASSQEGSRWETQYF. DNA for the CDR3: TGTGCCAGCAGCCAAGAAGGGAGCAGGTGGGAGACCCAGTACTTC.

The chain links TRBV19 to TRBJ1-6; D remains unclear. This CDR3 has 17 amino acids. Trimming pared 5 bases from V and 0 bases from J, leaving 14 bases between. CDR1 LNHDA and CDR2 SQIVND come from the germline V gene (reference sequence). The CDR3 loop reads CASSPGRASSYNSPLHF. CDR3 DNA: TGTGCCAGTAGTCCCGGCCGAGCGAGCTCCTATAATTCACCCCTCCACTTT.

V and J are TRBV6-5 and TRBJ2-1; 9 positions match TRBD1. The CDR3 length is 13 residues. After removal of 8 bases from V and 5 bases from J, the junction contained 4 bases not matched to a gene. The germline V gene encodes CDR1 MNHEY and CDR2 SVGAGI. The CDR3 nucleotides read TGTGCCAGCCGGGACAGGGCCGACAATGAGCAGTTCTTC. Translation: CASRDRADNEQFF.

The count of this clone is one. The gene calls are TRBV4-3 and TRBJ2-7, with 10 bases fitting TRBD2. The CDR3 consists of 16 residues. CDR1 is LGHNA and CDR2 is YSLEER in the germline V gene. With 4 bases clipped from V and 5 bases from J, the junction kept 11 bases outside the gene matches. The CDR3 coding sequence is TGCGCCAGCAGCCCTCAAGCGGGAGGGCCAACCCACGAGCAGTACTTC. Protein sequence: CASSPQAGGPTHEQYF.

The V and J genes are TRBV19 and TRBJ1-5; a weak D match, TRBD1 (5 bases). Per germline, CDR1 LNHDA and CDR2 SQIVND (reference sequence). The V gene lost 3 bases and the J gene lost 3 bases, with 15 bases spanning the gap. CDR3 length equals 16 residues. The CDR3 nucleotides read TGTGCCAGTAGTATTCTTGCGGCAGGGAACAATCAGCCCCAGCATTTT. Translating gives CASSILAAGNNQPQHF.

This chain joins TRBV19 and TRBJ2-2; a weak D match, TRBD2 (5 bases). Trimming pared 5 bases from V and 6 bases from J, leaving 13 bases between. Germline V gene data show CDR1 as LNHDA and CDR2 as SQIVND (reference sequence). There are 14 residues in the CDR3. CDR3 region: CASSLLRGAGELFF. The CDR3 DNA reads as TGTGCCAGTAGTCTACTACGGGGAGCCGGGGAGCTGTTTTTT.

The CDR3 DNA sequence: TGTGCCAGCCGGTGGCGGGCAGAAGCTCTTCTGTTTTTT. As protein: CASRWRAEALLFF. The chain has TRBV28 and TRBJ2-2, with a possible D match to TRBD2 (5 bases). V was shortened by 8 bases and J by 14 bases, with 21 bases between the two germline ends. The CDR3 is 13 amino acids. Germline V lookup: CDR1 MDHEN, CDR2 SYDVKM.

V usage is TRBV9 and J usage is TRBJ1-1; a weak D match, TRBD1 (5 bases). Germline V lookup: CDR1 SGDLS, CDR2 YYNGEE. V was pared by 0 bases and J by 1 base, with 10 bases between. The CDR3 consists of 15 residues. The CDR3 DNA reads as TGTGCCAGCAGCGTAGGGCCAGGGAAGAACACTGAAGCTTTCTTT. This encodes CASSVGPGKNTEAFF.

Only a few counts were recorded for this clone. V and J are TRBV10-3 and TRBJ1-1; 7 positions match TRBD1. The CDR3 covers 14 residues. Germline V gene data show CDR1 as ENHRY and CDR2 as SYGVKD. Unmatched junction bases numbered 4, after V lost 6 bases and J lost 0 bases. CDR3 DNA: TGTGCCATCAGGGGGACAGCTTTGAACACTGAAGCTTTCTTT. It encodes CAIRGTALNTEAFF.

The J gene is TRBJ1-3, the V gene TRBV9; no clear D gene. Trimming left V 3 bases short and J 3 bases short, with 13 bases between. Per the germline V gene, CDR1 is SGDLS and CDR2 is YYNGEE. The CDR3 sequence is 15 residues long. The CDR3 region has the DNA TGTGCCAGCAGCGGCGGTCACGGATTTGGAAACACCATATATTTT. Protein: CASSGGHGFGNTIYF.

The chain links TRBV2 to TRBJ2-7, with D possibly matching TRBD1 (6 bases). The ends were cut back, 1 base at V and 3 bases at J, with 10 bases in the middle. Per germline, CDR1 SNHLY and CDR2 FYNNEI. The CDR3 consists of 14 residues. CDR3 nucleotides: TGTGCCAGCAGTGAAGGACAGGCGAACTACGAGCAGTACTTC. It yields the protein CASSEGQANYEQYF.

CDR3 coding DNA: TGTGCCAGCAGCTGGGGGACTAGCGGGAAAACCGGGGAGCTGTTTTTT. Its translation: CASSWGTSGKTGELFF. The chain couples TRBV5-4 to TRBJ2-2, with TRBD2 matching over 13 bases. From germline, CDR1 is SGHNT and CDR2 YYREEE (reference sequence). The CDR3 covers 16 residues. Trimming removed 3 bases from V and 5 bases from J; junction bases left unmatched: 4. The whole variable domain, filled in from reference TRBV5-4 and TRBJ2-2, reads ETGVTQSPTHLIKTRGQQVTLRCSSQSGHNTVSWYQQALGQGPQFIFQYYREEENGRGNFPPRFSGLQFPNYSSELNVNALELDDSALYLCASSWGTSGKTGELFFGEGSRLTVL.

This sequence joins TRBV11-2 and TRBJ1-4, with TRBD1 matching over 7 bases. The V gene's germline CDR1 is SGHAT and CDR2 FQNNGV. The CDR3 consists of 14 residues. The V and J ends lost 2 bases and 7 bases, in that order; junction bases with no gene match: 4. The CDR3 protein is CASSLTGAGEKLFF. CDR3 bases: TGTGCCAGCAGCTTAACAGGGGCTGGTGAAAAACTGTTTTTT.

This clone was found once. The genes are TRBV5-1 and TRBJ1-2; D is possibly TRBD1 (6 bases). V lost 2 bases to trimming and J lost 4 bases, with 18 bases between them. Germline V CDR1 and CDR2: SGHRS, YFSETQ. The CDR3 is 16 residues long. Here the CDR3 reads CASSFQTGSMGYGYTF. The CDR3 nucleotides are TGCGCCAGCAGCTTCCAGACAGGCTCAATGGGCTATGGCTACACCTTC.

The chain's CDR3 is CASSPGQVNQPQHF. The CDR3 DNA follows: TGTGCCAGCAGTCCGGGACAGGTCAATCAGCCCCAGCATTTT. The chain combines TRBV28 with TRBJ1-5; 8 bases are shared with TRBD1. In germline, CDR1 is MDHEN, CDR2 SYDVKM. The CDR3 consists of 14 residues. V shed 5 bases and J 3 bases; nucleotides not matched to a gene: 3.

The gene calls are TRBV6-1 and TRBJ2-3, with TRBD1 identical over 7 bases. The V segment lost 3 bases and the J segment 2 bases; nucleotides outside the gene matches: 8. Germline CDR1 reads MNHNS; CDR2 reads SASEGT. There are 16 residues in the CDR3. CDR3 sequence reads: CASSDRPGQNTDTQYF. In nucleotides, the CDR3 is TGTGCCAGCAGTGACCGACCGGGACAGAACACAGATACGCAGTATTTT.

The chain recombines TRBV7-8 with TRBJ2-3; the match to TRBD2 covers 9 bases. CDR3 length: 16 amino acids. Per germline, CDR1 SGHVS and CDR2 FQNEAQ. Germline trimming cut 5 bases from V and 5 bases from J; bases unmatched to any gene: 11. CDR3 amino acids: CASSRAPGLAGDTQYF. The CDR3 nucleotides read TGTGCCAGCAGCCGAGCTCCGGGACTAGCAGGAGATACGCAGTATTTT.

The chain employs TRBV19 and TRBJ1-2; D is perhaps TRBD1 (6 bases). Deletions cut 10 bases from V and 7 bases from J, with 19 bases between. The CDR3 runs 13 residues. Germline V gene lookup returns CDR1 LNHDA and CDR2 SQIVND (reference sequence). Here the CDR3 reads CATRGRAAPGYTF. Written as DNA, the CDR3 is TGTGCCACAAGGGGGAGGGCGGCTCCTGGCTACACCTTC.

This clone has a single count. The genes are TRBV14 and TRBJ1-6; D may be TRBD1 (5 bases). This CDR3 is 13 amino acids long. Trimming cost V 5 bases and J 6 bases, with 8 bases left between them. Per the germline V gene, CDR1 is SGHDN and CDR2 is FVKESK. The CDR3 DNA is TGTGCCAGCAGCGGACACCTTAATTCACCCCTCCACTTT. Translation: CASSGHLNSPLHF.

The chain uses TRBV11-2 and TRBJ2-2; the D gene is possibly TRBD1 (5 bases). Germline CDR1 reads SGHAT; CDR2 reads FQNNGV. Trimming removed 6 bases at V and 4 bases at J, with 21 bases between. The CDR3 is 17 residues long. CDR3 sequence (DNA): TGTGCCAGCAGTTATTCCAGGGCCTATACCTTCACCGGGGAGCTGTTTTTT. Protein: CASSYSRAYTFTGELFF.

The sample holds a few counts of this clone. This rearrangement joins TRBV18 to TRBJ1-1; D remains unclear. V lost 2 bases and J lost 4, with 11 bases in between. In germline, CDR1 is KGHSH, CDR2 LQKENI. This CDR3 has 14 residues. The CDR3 loop is CASSPLEGGTEAFF. CDR3 sequence (DNA): TGTGCCAGCTCACCATTGGAGGGAGGCACTGAAGCTTTCTTT.

On this clone itself: The sample holds other DNA sequences that translate to the same CDR3. The chain is built from TRBV5-1 and TRBJ2-2; 7 nucleotides align to TRBD1. Trimming cost V 4 bases and J 1 base; bases outside gene matches: 4. Germline values: CDR1 SGHRS, CDR2 YFSETQ. The CDR3 extends over 15 amino acids. The CDR3 DNA is TGCGCCAGCAGCCCGGGACAGCTGAACACCGGGGAGCTGTTTTTT. Amino acid sequence: CASSPGQLNTGELFF.